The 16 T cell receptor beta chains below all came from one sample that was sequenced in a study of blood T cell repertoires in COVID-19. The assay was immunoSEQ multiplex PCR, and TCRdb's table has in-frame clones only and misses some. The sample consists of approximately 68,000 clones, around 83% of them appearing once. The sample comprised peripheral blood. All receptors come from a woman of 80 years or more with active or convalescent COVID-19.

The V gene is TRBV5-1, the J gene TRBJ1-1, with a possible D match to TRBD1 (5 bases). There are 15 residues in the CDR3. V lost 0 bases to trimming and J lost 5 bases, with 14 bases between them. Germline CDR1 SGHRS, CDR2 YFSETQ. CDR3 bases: TGCGCCAGCAGCTTGGACAGGTCCCTAGGTACTGAAGCTTTCTTT. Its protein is CASSLDRSLGTEAFF.

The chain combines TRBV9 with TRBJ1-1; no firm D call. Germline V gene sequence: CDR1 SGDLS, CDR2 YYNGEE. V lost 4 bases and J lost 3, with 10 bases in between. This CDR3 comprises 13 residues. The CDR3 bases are TGTGCCAGCAGCTTCAACATCGACACTGAAGCTTTCTTT. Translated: CASSFNIDTEAFF.

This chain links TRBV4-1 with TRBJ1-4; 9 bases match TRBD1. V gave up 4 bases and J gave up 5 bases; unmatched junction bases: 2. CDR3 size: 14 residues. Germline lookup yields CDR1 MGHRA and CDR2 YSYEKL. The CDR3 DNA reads TGCGCCAGCAGCCCTGGGACAGGGAATGAAAAACTGTTTTTT. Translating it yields CASSPGTGNEKLFF.

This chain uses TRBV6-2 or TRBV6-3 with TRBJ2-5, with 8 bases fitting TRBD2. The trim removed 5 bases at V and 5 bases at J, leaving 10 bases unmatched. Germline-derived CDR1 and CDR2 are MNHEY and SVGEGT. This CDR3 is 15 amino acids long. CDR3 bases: TGTGCCAGCAGTAATAGCGGGGCCATCGGGGAGACCCAGTACTTC. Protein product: CASSNSGAIGETQYF.

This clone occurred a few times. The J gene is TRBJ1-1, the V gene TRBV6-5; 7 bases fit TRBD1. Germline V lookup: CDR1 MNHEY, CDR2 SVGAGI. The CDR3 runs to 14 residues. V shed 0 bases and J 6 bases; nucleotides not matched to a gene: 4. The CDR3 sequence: CASSYSTGIAEAFF. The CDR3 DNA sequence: TGTGCCAGCAGTTACTCGACAGGGATCGCTGAAGCTTTCTTT.

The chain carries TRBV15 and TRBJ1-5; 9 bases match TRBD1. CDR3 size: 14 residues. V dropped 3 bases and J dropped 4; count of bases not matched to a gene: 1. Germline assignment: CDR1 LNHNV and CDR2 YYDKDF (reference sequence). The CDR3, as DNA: TGTGCCACCAGCAGGACAGGGGGAAATCAGCCCCAGCATTTT. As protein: CATSRTGGNQPQHF.

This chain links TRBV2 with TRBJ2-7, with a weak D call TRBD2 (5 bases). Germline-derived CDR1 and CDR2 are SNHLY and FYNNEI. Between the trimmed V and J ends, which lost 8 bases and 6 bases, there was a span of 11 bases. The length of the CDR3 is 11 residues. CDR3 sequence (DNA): TGTGCCAGCGTAGCGAGGTCCGAGCAGTACTTC. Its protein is CASVARSEQYF. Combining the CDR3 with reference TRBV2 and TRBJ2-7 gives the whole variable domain EPEVTQTPSHQVTQMGQEVILRCVPISNHLYFYWYRQILGQKVEFLVSFYNNEISEKSEIFDDQFSVERPDGSNFTLKIRSTKLEDSAMYFCASVARSEQYFGPGTRLTVT.

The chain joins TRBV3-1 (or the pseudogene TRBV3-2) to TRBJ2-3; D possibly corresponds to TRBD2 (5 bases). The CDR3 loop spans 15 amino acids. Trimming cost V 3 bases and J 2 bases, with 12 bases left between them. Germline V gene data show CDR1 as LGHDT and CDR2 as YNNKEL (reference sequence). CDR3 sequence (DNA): TGTGCCAGCAGCCAGGAGGTGAGAGACACAGATACGCAGTATTTT. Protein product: CASSQEVRDTDTQYF.

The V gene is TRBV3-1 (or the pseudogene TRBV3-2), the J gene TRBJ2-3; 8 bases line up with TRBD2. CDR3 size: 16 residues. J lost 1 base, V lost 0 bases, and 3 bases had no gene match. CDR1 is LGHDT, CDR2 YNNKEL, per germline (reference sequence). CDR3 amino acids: CASSQELGGGTDTQYF. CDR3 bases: TGTGCCAGCAGCCAAGAGCTCGGGGGGGGCACAGATACGCAGTATTTT.

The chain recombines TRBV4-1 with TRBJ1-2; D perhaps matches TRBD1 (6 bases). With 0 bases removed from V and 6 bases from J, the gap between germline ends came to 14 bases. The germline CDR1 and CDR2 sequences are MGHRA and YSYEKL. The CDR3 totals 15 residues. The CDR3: CASSQDWGGADGYTF. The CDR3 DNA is TGCGCCAGCAGCCAAGATTGGGGGGGGGCAGATGGCTACACCTTC.

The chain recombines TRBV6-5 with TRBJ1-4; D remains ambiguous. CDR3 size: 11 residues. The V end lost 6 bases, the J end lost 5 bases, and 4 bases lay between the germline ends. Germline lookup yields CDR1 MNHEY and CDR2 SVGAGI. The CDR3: CASRQNEKLFF. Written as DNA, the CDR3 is TGTGCCAGCAGGCAGAATGAAAAACTGTTTTTT.

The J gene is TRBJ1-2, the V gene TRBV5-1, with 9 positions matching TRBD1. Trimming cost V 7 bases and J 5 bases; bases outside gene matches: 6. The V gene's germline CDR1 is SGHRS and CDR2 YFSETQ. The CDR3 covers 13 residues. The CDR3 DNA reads TGCGCCAGCCCCCCCGGGACAGGGTATGGCTACACCTTC. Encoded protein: CASPPGTGYGYTF.

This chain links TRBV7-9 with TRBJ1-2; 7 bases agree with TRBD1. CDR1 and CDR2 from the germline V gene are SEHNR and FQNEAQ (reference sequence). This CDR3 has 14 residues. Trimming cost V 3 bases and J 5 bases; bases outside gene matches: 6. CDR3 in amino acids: CASSLTTGVYGYTF. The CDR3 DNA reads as TGTGCCAGCAGCTTGACAACAGGGGTTTATGGCTACACCTTC.

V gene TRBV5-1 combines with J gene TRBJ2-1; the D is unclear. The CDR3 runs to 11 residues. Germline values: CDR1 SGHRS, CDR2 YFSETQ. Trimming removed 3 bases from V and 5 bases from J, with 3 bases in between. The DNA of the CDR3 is TGCGCCAGCAGCTCTGACAATGAGCAGTTCTTC. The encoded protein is CASSSDNEQFF.

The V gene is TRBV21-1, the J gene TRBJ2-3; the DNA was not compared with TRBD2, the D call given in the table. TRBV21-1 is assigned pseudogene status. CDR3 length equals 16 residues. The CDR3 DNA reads TGTGCCGCCCCCAAAGGGAAGCGGGGAGCCACAGATACGCAGTATTTT. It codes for CAAPKGKRGATDTQYF.

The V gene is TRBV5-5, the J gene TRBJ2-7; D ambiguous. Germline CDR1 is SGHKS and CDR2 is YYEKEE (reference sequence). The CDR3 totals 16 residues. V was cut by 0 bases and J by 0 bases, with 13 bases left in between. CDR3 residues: CASSLGPTENSYEQYF. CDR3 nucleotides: TGTGCCAGCAGCTTGGGCCCTACAGAGAACTCCTACGAGCAGTACTTC.